The rows below give T cell receptor beta chains drawn from one sample of a study of metastatic and nonmetastatic thyroid tumors. MiXCR re-clonotyped the PCR reads for TCRdb. This sample has some 15,000 clones, with more than 20% found just once. Sequencing used adjacent normal tissue. The receptors come from a female donor with papillary thyroid cancer or a benign thyroid nodule (not recorded which). Some clones in this sample may be carry-over from other donors' samples. CDR3s include the opening cysteine and the closing phenylalanine or tryptophan.

v_call cdr3_aa
TRBV9 CASSVGAGWGHEQYF
TRBV7-6 CASSTGTVEYF
TRBV20-1 CSARGPDRMDDEQYF
TRBV6-2/TRBV6-3 CASRGLGRARTGELFF
TRBV20-1 CSASTGSNQPQHF
TRBV18 CASSGGSTEAFF
TRBV6-1 CASSPRSPPYEQYF
TRBV2 CASSVPSGQETQYF
TRBV5-1 CASSETGRELFF
TRBV20-1 CSASASGRDEQYF
TRBV2 CASNQGTHEKPFF
TRBV19 CASSLVAQRNTGELFF
TRBV28 CASRASTGELFF
TRBV15 CATSRGGFPTIEQFF
TRBV10-2 CASSSREGGREQYF
TRBV12-3/TRBV12-4 CASTTGNQETQYF
TRBV24-1 CATSDLAANTGELFF
TRBV7-6 CASSMGTGSGLFF
TRBV6-1 CASRTDLNTEAFF
TRBV6-1 CASHRVGEEQYF
TRBV5-1 CASSLYTDSYEQYF
TRBV20-1 CSTTVGPYEQYF
TRBV19 CASSFGGMNEQYF
TRBV27 CASSLNTGKGEQYF
TRBV19 CASTRTGLNNEQFF
TRBV7-8 CASSSGPINEQFF